The 3 T cell receptor beta chains below all came from one sample that was sequenced in a study of T-cell memory formation after mild COVID-19. TCRdb passed the 5' RACE reads through MiXCR, listing each CDR3 protein once. In the table there are about 110,000 distinct CDR3 sequences, around an eighth of which are singletons. The specimen sequenced was PBMCs or a T cell subset sorted from them (not recorded which). The receptors stem from a man between 18 and 29 years old who had mild COVID-19 (a few samples of this study predate the infection). Cell type and time point are not known.

This clonotype appeared a few times. The chain recombines TRBV11-2 with TRBJ1-1, with a weak D call TRBD1 (5 bases). Germline CDR1 is SGHAT and CDR2 is FQNNGV. The CDR3 contains 14 residues. V lost 6 bases and J lost 5, with 16 bases in between. CDR3 DNA sequence: TGTGCCAGCAGATTGACGGGGCCGCGGACTGAAGCTTTCTTT. Translating it yields CASRLTGPRTEAFF. The full variable domain, its missing parts supplied by reference TRBV11-2 and TRBJ1-1, is EAGVAQSPRYKIIEKRQSVAFWCNPISGHATLYWYQQILGQGPKLLIQFQNNGVVDDSQLPKDRFSAERLKGVDSTLKIQPAKLEDSAVYLCASRLTGPRTEAFFGQGTRLTVV.

This clonotype occurred a few times. This sequence joins TRBV19 and TRBJ2-1; D tentatively fits TRBD1 or TRBD2 (6 bases each). Per germline, CDR1 LNHDA and CDR2 SQIVND (reference sequence). The V end lost 3 bases, the J end lost 12 bases, and 12 bases lay between the germline ends. CDR3 size: 12 residues. The CDR3 sequence is CASSISGASQFF. The CDR3 DNA sequence: TGTGCCAGTAGTATCTCGGGGGCTTCGCAGTTCTTC.

This clonotype was picked up a small number of times. The chain is built from TRBV5-1 and TRBJ2-1, with D possibly TRBD2 on 5 matching bases. Germline CDR1 and CDR2: SGHRS and YFSETQ. Trimming took 4 bases from V and 4 from J, leaving 12 bases between them. This CDR3 is 14 amino acids long. The CDR3 reads CASSVLGGYNEQFF. The CDR3 DNA sequence: TGCGCCAGCAGCGTGCTTGGAGGTTACAATGAGCAGTTCTTC. The whole variable domain, filled in from reference TRBV5-1 and TRBJ2-1, reads KAGVTQTPRYLIKTRGQQVTLSCSPISGHRSVSWYQQTPGQGLQFLFEYFSETQRNKGNFPGRFSGRQFSNSRSEMNVSTLELGDSALYLCASSVLGGYNEQFFGPGTRLTVL.